This T cell receptor (beta chain) stems from a study of blood T cell repertoires in COVID-19. Study context: PBMCs, B-cell-depleted T cells, or T cells provided the cDNA or gDNA that made up the material.

V lost 2 bases to trimming and J lost 7 bases, with 14 bases between them. This CDR3 has 15 amino acids. Germline CDR1 KGHSH, CDR2 LQKENI. Produced via immunoSEQ multiplex PCR; TCRdb's table is partial and in-frame only. The sample lists 150,000 to 200,000 clones, 80% to 95% occurring once. The clonotype was recovered from a woman between 55 and 75 years old with COVID-19, enrolled during active disease. Sequencing used peripheral blood. V and J are TRBV18 and TRBJ1-4; possible D gene TRBD1, 5 bases. CDR3 sequence (DNA): TGTGCCAGCTCACCAAGACAGATCCAGGGTGAAAAACTGTTTTTT. Protein: CASSPRQIQGEKLFF. The full variable domain, in which reference TRBV18 and TRBJ1-4 provide the parts outside the CDR3, is NAGVMQNPRHLVRRRGQEARLRCSPMKGHSHVYWYRQLPEEGLKFMVYLQKENIIDESGMPKERFSAEFPKEGPSILRIQQVVRGDSAAYFCASSPRQIQGEKLFFGSGTQLSVL.